These 23 T cell receptor beta chains came from one sample sequenced in a study of cytomegalovirus exposure and HLA in healthy donors. PCR involved 60 Vbeta and 13 Jbeta primers. The method was immunoSEQ multiplex PCR; TCRdb's version includes in-frame clones alone and lacks a portion of them. The sample shows under 45,000 clones, 80% of them seen only once. Sample: PBMCs. Every receptor here comes from a male donor in good health and CMV-seronegative.

Only one count was recorded for this clone. The chain recombines TRBV9 with TRBJ1-1, with D unresolved. The CDR3 consists of 13 residues. The V and J ends lost 0 bases and 7 bases respectively, with 10 bases between them. Looked up from germline, CDR1 is SGDLS and CDR2 is YYNGEE. The CDR3 spells CASSVGEGSEAFF. In nucleotides, the CDR3 is TGTGCCAGCAGCGTAGGTGAGGGAAGTGAAGCTTTCTTT.

J is TRBJ2-6 and V is TRBV9, with D possibly matching TRBD1 (5 bases). Germline CDR1 and CDR2: SGDLS and YYNGEE. This CDR3 spans 17 amino acids. Trimming left V 0 bases short and J 1 base short, with 11 bases between. The CDR3 DNA reads as TGTGCCAGCAGCGTAGATCAGGGTTGGTCTGGGGCCAACGTCCTGACTTTC. This encodes CASSVDQGWSGANVLTF.

V usage is TRBV29-1 and J usage is TRBJ2-7, with D perhaps matching TRBD1 (6 bases). The V end was cut by 6 bases, the J end by 3 bases, with 6 bases between. CDR1 SQVTM and CDR2 ANQGSEA come from the germline V gene. The CDR3 has 10 residues. DNA for the CDR3: TGCAGCGTAGGGGGCTACGAGCAGTACTTC. It yields the protein CSVGGYEQYF.

The V call is TRBV7-9, the J call TRBJ1-1; possibly TRBD1 for D (5 bases). Germline V gene sequence: CDR1 SEHNR, CDR2 FQNEAQ (reference sequence). V lost 5 bases and J lost 1, with 11 bases in between. This CDR3 comprises 14 residues. The CDR3 spells CASSLQGRNTEAFF. The CDR3 region has the DNA TGTGCCAGCAGCCTCCAGGGCAGGAACACTGAAGCTTTCTTT.

V is TRBV29-1 and J is TRBJ1-2, with 7 bases fitting TRBD1. The CDR3 has 13 amino acids. CDR1 and CDR2 (germline): SQVTM, ANQGSEA. Unmatched junction bases numbered 8, after V lost 7 bases and J lost 3 bases. CDR3 protein: CSARDSADYGYTF. The CDR3 DNA follows: TGCAGCGCTCGGGACAGCGCAGACTATGGCTACACCTTC.

V and J are TRBV28 and TRBJ1-5; 8 nucleotides agree with TRBD1. Germline V gives CDR1 MDHEN, CDR2 SYDVKM. Trimming at V came to 6 bases and at J to 4 bases, leaving 8 bases not matched to a gene. The CDR3 contains 15 residues. The CDR3 bases are TGTGCCAGCAGAAGAACCGGACAGGGAAATCAGCCCCAGCATTTT. It specifies CASRRTGQGNQPQHF.

The chain combines TRBV18 with TRBJ1-1, with TRBD1 matching 12 bases. Per germline, CDR1 KGHSH and CDR2 LQKENI. With 6 bases clipped from V and 8 bases from J, the junction kept 13 bases outside the gene matches. The CDR3 is 16 residues long. Here the CDR3 reads CASSTGTGGPFREAFF. In nucleotides, the CDR3 is TGTGCCAGCTCTACCGGGACAGGGGGCCCATTTAGGGAAGCTTTCTTT.

This clone was detected only a few times. The gene calls are TRBV6-1 and TRBJ1-4, with TRBD1 matching 8 bases. This CDR3 is built from 14 residues. The germline V gene has CDR1 MNHNS and CDR2 SASEGT. V was clipped by 1 base and J by 7 bases; unmatched bases: 2. CDR3 in amino acids: CASSEGQGFEKLFF. As DNA, the CDR3 is TGTGCCAGCAGTGAAGGACAGGGGTTTGAAAAACTGTTTTTT.

This sequence joins TRBV6-5 and TRBJ1-2; D is possibly TRBD1 (6 bases). CDR1 is MNHEY and CDR2 is SVGAGI in the germline V gene. The CDR3 loop spans 15 amino acids. The V and J ends lost 6 bases and 5 bases respectively, with 19 bases between them. CDR3 coding DNA: TGTGCCAGCAGCGAGGACAGTCGGTCTAGTTATGGCTACACCTTC. Translation gives CASSEDSRSSYGYTF.

V usage is TRBV6-5 and J usage is TRBJ1-2, with D possibly being TRBD1 (5 bases). The V end was cut by 4 bases, the J end by 8 bases, with 17 bases between. Germline V CDR1 and CDR2: MNHEY, SVGAGI. CDR3 length: 14 amino acids. CDR3 region: CASSSLDTDFGYTF. DNA of the CDR3: TGTGCCAGCAGTTCACTGGACACGGATTTCGGCTACACCTTC.

The chain links TRBV4-3 to TRBJ2-7; D is unresolved. CDR1 LGHNA and CDR2 YSLEER come from the germline V gene. Trimming removed 0 bases at V and 0 bases at J, with 6 bases between. This CDR3 is built from 14 residues. CDR3 DNA: TGCGCCAGCAGCCAAGAGGCTAGCTCCTACGAGCAGTACTTC. Its protein product is CASSQEASSYEQYF.

The V call is TRBV6-1, the J call TRBJ2-2; D possibly corresponds to TRBD2 (5 bases). Trimming shortened V by 7 bases and J by 6 bases, and 18 bases separated the two germline ends. The CDR3 length is 15 residues. The germline V gene has CDR1 MNHNS and CDR2 SASEGT. The CDR3 reads CASTPADSSAGELFF. Written as DNA, the CDR3 is TGTGCCAGCACACCCGCGGACTCATCGGCCGGGGAGCTGTTTTTT.

The V call is TRBV12-2, the J call TRBJ1-1; the table's D gene call, TRBD1, was not cross checked with the DNA. TRBV12-2 is annotated as a pseudogene. The CDR3 is 15 amino acids. The CDR3 protein is CASRLVGQGVTEAFF. The CDR3 region has the DNA TGTGCAAGTCGCTTAGTGGGACAGGGGGTTACTGAAGCTTTCTTT.

A single count supports this clone. V is TRBV30 and J is TRBJ2-1, with TRBD2 matching over 12 bases. Trimming at V came to 5 bases and at J to 4 bases, leaving 6 bases not matched to a gene. Germline V gene sequence: CDR1 GTSNPN, CDR2 SVGIG (reference sequence). The CDR3 contains 15 residues. The chain's CDR3 is CAWGGGLAGYNEQFF. DNA of the CDR3: TGTGCCTGGGGAGGAGGACTAGCGGGATACAATGAGCAGTTCTTC.

This clone showed up just once. The chain carries TRBV6-6 and TRBJ2-7; D is perhaps TRBD1 (6 bases). The CDR3 is made up of 13 amino acids. CDR1 is MNHNY and CDR2 is SVGAGI in the germline V gene (reference sequence). Deletions cut 3 bases from V and 5 bases from J, with 11 bases between. The CDR3 DNA is TGTGCCAGCAGTTATCCCACAGGGAACGAGCAGTACTTC. Protein sequence: CASSYPTGNEQYF.

Judged by abundance, this clone is hyperexpanded. The chain joins TRBV4-2 to TRBJ2-7, with D possibly matching TRBD2 (5 bases). Germline V gene lookup returns CDR1 LGHNA and CDR2 YNFKEQ. CDR3 size: 14 residues. Trimming left V 1 base short and J 5 bases short, with 12 bases between. This CDR3 reads CASSQGTLPHEQYF. In nucleotides, the CDR3 is TGTGCCAGCAGCCAAGGGACTCTTCCCCACGAGCAGTACTTC.

This chain joins TRBV11-2 and TRBJ2-7; the match to TRBD1 covers 9 bases. Germline-derived CDR1 and CDR2 are SGHAT and FQNNGV. CDR3 length: 17 residues. Trimming cost V 0 bases and J 4 bases; bases outside gene matches: 10. CDR3 amino acids: CASSLDGQGPSWYEQYF. The CDR3 region has the DNA TGTGCCAGCAGCTTAGACGGACAGGGGCCTAGTTGGTACGAGCAGTACTTC.

The rearrangement joins TRBV6-1 to TRBJ1-4; D ambiguous. The CDR3 runs 12 residues. Germline CDR1 MNHNS, CDR2 SASEGT. V lost 5 bases to trimming and J lost 7 bases, with 8 bases between them. The DNA of the CDR3 is TGTGCCAGCAGTCTATTACCTGAAAAACTGTTTTTT. Protein: CASSLLPEKLFF.

The V and J genes are TRBV5-5 and TRBJ2-1, with TRBD2 as a possible D gene (6 bases). V shed 0 bases and J shed 3 bases, with 10 bases lying between them. Germline CDR1 and CDR2: SGHKS and YYEKEE (reference sequence). CDR3 length equals 15 residues. CDR3 sequence (DNA): TGTGCCAGCAGCTTGGACCAGCGGGTCTACAATGAGCAGTTCTTC. Translation gives CASSLDQRVYNEQFF.

The CDR3 loop is CASSDSYGEGDTQYF. CDR3 DNA: TGTGCCAGCAGTGACTCGTACGGAGAAGGAGATACGCAGTATTTT. The chain has TRBV6-4 and TRBJ2-3; D not resolved. This CDR3 is 15 amino acids long. Looked up from germline, CDR1 is MRHNA and CDR2 is SNTAGT. V was cut by 0 bases and J by 5 bases, with 12 bases left in between.

The J gene is TRBJ2-3, the V gene TRBV19; 8 bases align to TRBD2. Germline CDR1 LNHDA, CDR2 SQIVND (reference sequence). This CDR3 is 16 amino acids long. With V trimmed by 5 bases and J by 3 bases, 10 bases remained unmatched. The CDR3, as DNA: TGTGCCAGTAGTCATCTTGGACAGCGGGAGACAGATACGCAGTATTTT. Translated, it gives CASSHLGQRETDTQYF.

This clone has only one observation. The CDR3 DNA reads as TGTGCCTGGAGTGGGGGGGACCGTGAAGCTTTCTTT. Translated, it gives CAWSGGDREAFF. The gene calls are TRBV30 and TRBJ1-1; maybe TRBD1 (5 bases). Trimming removed 1 base from V and 7 bases from J, with 10 bases in between. Germline-derived CDR1 and CDR2 are GTSNPN and SVGIG (reference sequence). This CDR3 is 12 amino acids long.

This chain connects TRBV7-8 to TRBJ2-7; 9 bases map to TRBD2. V lost 1 base to trimming and J lost 7 bases; unmatched junction nucleotides: 8. The length of the CDR3 is 15 residues. Germline V gene lookup returns CDR1 SGHVS and CDR2 FQNEAQ. CDR3 nucleotides: TGTGCCAGCAGCTTAGTAGATAGCGGGAGAGGTGAGCAGTACTTC. Protein sequence: CASSLVDSGRGEQYF.